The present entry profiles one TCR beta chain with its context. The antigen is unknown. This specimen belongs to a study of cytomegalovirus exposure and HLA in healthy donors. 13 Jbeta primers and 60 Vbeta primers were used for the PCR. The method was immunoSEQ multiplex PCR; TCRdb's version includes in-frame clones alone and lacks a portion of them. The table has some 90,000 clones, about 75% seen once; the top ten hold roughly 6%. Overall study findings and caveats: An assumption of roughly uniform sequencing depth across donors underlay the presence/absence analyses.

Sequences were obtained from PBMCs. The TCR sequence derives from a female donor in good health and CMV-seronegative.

The CDR3 nucleotides are TGCAGCGTTCAGGGGATTCGGAATGAGCAGTTCTTC. It specifies CSVQGIRNEQFF. The chain uses TRBV29-1 and TRBJ2-1; TRBD1 is a possible D gene (6 bases). This CDR3 is built from 12 residues. The germline gives CDR1 SQVTM, CDR2 ANQGSEA. The V end lost 5 bases, the J end lost 7 bases, and 12 bases lay between the germline ends.